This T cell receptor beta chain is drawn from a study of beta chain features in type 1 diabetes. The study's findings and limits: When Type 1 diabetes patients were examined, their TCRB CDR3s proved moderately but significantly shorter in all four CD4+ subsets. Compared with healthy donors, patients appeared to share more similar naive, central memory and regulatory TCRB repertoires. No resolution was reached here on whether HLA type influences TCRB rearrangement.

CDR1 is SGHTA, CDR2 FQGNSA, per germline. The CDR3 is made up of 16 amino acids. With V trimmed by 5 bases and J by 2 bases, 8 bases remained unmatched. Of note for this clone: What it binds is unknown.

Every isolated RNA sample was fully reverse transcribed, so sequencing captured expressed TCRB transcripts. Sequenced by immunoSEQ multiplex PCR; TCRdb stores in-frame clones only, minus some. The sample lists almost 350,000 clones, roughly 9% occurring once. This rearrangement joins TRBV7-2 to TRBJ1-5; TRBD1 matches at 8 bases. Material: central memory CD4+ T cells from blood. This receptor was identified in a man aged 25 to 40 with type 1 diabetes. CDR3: CASSPDREPGNQPQHF. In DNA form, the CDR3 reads TGTGCCAGCAGCCCGGACAGGGAGCCTGGCAATCAGCCCCAGCATTTT.